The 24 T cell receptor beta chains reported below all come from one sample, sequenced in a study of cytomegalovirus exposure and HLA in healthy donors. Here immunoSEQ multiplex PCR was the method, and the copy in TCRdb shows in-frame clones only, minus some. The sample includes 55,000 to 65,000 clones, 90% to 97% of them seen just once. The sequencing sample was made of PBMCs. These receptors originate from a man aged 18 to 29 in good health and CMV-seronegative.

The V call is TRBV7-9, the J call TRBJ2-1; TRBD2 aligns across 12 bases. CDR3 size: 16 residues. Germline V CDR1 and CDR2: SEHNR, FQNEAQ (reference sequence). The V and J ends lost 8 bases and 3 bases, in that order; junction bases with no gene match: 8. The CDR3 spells CASRPRTSGIYNEQFF. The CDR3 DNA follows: TGTGCCAGCCGGCCCCGGACTAGCGGGATCTACAATGAGCAGTTCTTC.

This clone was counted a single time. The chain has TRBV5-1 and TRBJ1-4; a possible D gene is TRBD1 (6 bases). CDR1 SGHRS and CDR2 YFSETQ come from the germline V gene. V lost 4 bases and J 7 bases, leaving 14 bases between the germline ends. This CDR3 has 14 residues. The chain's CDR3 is CASSLTGLTEKLFF. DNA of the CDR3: TGCGCCAGCAGCCTTACAGGGCTCACTGAAAAACTGTTTTTT.

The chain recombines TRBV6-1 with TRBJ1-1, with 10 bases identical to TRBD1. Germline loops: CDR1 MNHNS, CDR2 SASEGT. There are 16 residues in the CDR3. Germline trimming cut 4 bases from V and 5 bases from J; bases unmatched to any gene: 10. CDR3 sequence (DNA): TGTGCCAGCAGTGGTCCGGGACAGGGGAGGGCAACTGAAGCTTTCTTT. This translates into CASSGPGQGRATEAFF.

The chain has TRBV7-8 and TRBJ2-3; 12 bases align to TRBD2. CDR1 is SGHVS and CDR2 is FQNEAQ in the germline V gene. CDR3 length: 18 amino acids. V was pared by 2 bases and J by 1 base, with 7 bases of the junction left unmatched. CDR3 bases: TGTGCCAGCAGCTTAATGTCGCTAGCGGGAGGGGGCACAGATACGCAGTATTTT. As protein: CASSLMSLAGGGTDTQYF.

CDR3 protein: CAWSDLGHSGANVLTF. CDR3 in DNA: TGTGCCTGGAGTGACCTAGGACACTCTGGGGCCAACGTCCTGACTTTC. The chain employs TRBV30 and TRBJ2-6, with D possibly being TRBD1 (5 bases). Trimming took off 1 base at V and 0 bases at J, with 10 bases between the two ends. Looked up from germline, CDR1 is GTSNPN and CDR2 is SVGIG (reference sequence). The CDR3 consists of 16 residues.

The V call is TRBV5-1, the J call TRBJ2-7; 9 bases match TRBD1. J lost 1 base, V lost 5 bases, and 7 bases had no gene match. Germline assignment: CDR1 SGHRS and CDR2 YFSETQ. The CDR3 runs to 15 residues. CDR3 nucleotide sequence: TGCGCCAGCAGTCGGAGACAGGGGGAATCCTACGAGCAGTACTTC. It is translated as CASSRRQGESYEQYF.

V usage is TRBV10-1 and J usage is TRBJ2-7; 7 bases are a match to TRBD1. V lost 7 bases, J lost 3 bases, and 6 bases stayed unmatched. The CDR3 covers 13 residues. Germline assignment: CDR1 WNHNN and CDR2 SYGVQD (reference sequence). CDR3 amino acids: CASNGTAYYEQYF. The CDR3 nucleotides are TGCGCCAGCAATGGGACAGCCTACTACGAGCAGTACTTC.

For the CDR3, the DNA is TGTGCCAGCAGTGGGACTAGCAGCAATGAGCAGTTCTTC. This translates into CASSGTSSNEQFF. The gene calls are TRBV2 and TRBJ2-1; 8 nucleotides agree with TRBD2. Germline V gives CDR1 SNHLY, CDR2 FYNNEI. V was clipped by 4 bases and J by 6 bases; unmatched bases: 2. The CDR3 runs 13 residues.

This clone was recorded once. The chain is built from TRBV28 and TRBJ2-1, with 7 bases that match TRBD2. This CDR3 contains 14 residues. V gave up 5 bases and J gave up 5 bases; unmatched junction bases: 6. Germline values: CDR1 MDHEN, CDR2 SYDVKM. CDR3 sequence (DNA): TGTGCCAGCAGTACTAGCGTGATAAACAATGAGCAGTTCTTC. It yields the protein CASSTSVINNEQFF.

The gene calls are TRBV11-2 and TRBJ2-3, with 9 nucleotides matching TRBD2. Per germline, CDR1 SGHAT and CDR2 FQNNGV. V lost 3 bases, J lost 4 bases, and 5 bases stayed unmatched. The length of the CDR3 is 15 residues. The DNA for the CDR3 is TGTGCCAGCAGCTTCTCGCGGGGGGGGGCAGATACGCAGTATTTT. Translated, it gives CASSFSRGGADTQYF.

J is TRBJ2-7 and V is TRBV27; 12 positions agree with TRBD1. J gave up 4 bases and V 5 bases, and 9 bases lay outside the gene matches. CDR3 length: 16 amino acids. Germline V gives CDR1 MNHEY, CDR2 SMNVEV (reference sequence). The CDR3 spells CASSLQGQGAKYEQYF. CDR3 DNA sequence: TGTGCCAGCAGTCTGCAGGGACAGGGGGCTAAATACGAGCAGTACTTC.

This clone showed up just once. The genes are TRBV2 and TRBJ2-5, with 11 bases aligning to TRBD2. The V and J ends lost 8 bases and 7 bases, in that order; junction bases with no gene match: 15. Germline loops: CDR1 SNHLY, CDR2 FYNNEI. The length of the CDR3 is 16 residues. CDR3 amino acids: CASPPGLAEDLWTQYF. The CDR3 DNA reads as TGTGCCAGCCCTCCGGGACTAGCGGAGGATTTATGGACCCAGTACTTC.

DNA for the CDR3: TGTGCCAGCGACGTAGGGGTCAAGACCCAGTACTTC. Its translation: CASDVGVKTQYF. The V gene is TRBV7-9, the J gene TRBJ2-5; D perhaps matches TRBD1 (5 bases). Trimming stripped 8 bases from V and 6 bases from J, with 13 bases between. This CDR3 has 12 amino acids. Germline loops: CDR1 SEHNR, CDR2 FQNEAQ (reference sequence).

This CDR3 is CASSPSGSNTGELFF. In nucleotides, the CDR3 is TGCGCCAGCAGCCCTAGCGGGAGTAACACCGGGGAGCTGTTTTTT. V usage is TRBV5-1 and J usage is TRBJ2-2; TRBD2 matches 10 bases. The ends lost 4 bases at V and 2 bases at J; junction bases unmatched: 2. In germline, CDR1 is SGHRS, CDR2 YFSETQ. The CDR3 sequence is 15 residues long.

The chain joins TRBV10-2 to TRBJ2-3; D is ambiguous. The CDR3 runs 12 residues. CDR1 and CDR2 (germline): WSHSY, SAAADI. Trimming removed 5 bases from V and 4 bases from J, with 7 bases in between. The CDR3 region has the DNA TGCGCCAGCAGTCTAATTTCAGATACGCAGTATTTT. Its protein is CASSLISDTQYF.

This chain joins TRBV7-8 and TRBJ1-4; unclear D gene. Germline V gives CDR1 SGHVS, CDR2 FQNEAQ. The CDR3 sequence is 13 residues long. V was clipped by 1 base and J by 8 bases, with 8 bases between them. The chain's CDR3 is CASSLELEEKLFF. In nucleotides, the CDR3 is TGTGCCAGCAGCTTAGAGTTGGAGGAAAAACTGTTTTTT.

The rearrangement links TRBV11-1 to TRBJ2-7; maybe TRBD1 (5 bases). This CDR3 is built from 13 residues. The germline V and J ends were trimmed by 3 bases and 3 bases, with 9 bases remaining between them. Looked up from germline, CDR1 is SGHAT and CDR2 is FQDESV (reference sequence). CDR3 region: CASSFEQVYEQYF. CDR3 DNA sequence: TGTGCCAGCAGCTTCGAACAGGTCTACGAGCAGTACTTC.

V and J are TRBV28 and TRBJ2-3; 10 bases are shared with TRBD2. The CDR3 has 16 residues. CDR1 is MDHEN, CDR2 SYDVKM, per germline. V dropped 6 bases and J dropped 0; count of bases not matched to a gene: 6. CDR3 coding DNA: TGTGCCAGCAGATTAGCGGGAGGCTATAGCACAGATACGCAGTATTTT. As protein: CASRLAGGYSTDTQYF. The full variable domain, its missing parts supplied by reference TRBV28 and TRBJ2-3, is DVKVTQSSRYLVKRTGEKVFLECVQDMDHENMFWYRQDPGLGLRLIYFSYDVKMKEKGDIPEGYSVSREKKERFSLILESASTNQTSMYLCASRLAGGYSTDTQYFGPGTRLTVL.

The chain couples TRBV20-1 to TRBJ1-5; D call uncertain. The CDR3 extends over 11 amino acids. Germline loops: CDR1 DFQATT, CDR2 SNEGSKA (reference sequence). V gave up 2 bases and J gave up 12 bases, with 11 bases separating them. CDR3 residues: CSARFVGDQHF. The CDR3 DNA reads TGCAGTGCTAGATTTGTAGGAGACCAGCATTTT.

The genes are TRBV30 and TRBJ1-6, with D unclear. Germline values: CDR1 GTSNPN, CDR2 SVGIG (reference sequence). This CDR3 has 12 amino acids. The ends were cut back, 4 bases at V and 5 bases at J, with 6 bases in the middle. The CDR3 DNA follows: TGTGCCTGGAAACTAAATAATTCACCCCTCCACTTT. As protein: CAWKLNNSPLHF. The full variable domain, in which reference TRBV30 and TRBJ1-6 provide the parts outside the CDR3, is SQTIHQWPATLVQPVGSPLSLECTVEGTSNPNLYWYRQAAGRGLQLLFYSVGIGQISSEVPQNLSASRPQDRQFILSSKKLLLSDSGFYLCAWKLNNSPLHFGNGTRLTVT.

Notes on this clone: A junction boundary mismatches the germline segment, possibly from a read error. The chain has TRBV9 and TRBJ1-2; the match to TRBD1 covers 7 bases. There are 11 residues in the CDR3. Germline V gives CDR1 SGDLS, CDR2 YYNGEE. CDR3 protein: CASSEGQPLNF. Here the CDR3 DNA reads TGTGCCAGCAGCGAGGGACAGCCCCTGAACTTC. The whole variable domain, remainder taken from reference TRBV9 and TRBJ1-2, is DSGVTQTPKHLITATGQRVTLRCSPRSGDLSVYWYQQSLDQGLQFLIQYYNGEERAKGNILERFSAQQFPDLHSELNLSSLELGDSALYFCASSEGQPLNFGSGTRLTVV.

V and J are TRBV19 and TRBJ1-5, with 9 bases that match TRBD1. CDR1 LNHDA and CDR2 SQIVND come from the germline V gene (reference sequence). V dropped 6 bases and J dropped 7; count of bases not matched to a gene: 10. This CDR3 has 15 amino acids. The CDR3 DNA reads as TGTGCCAGTAGAATGGGACAGGGCCCACTCCAGCCCCAGCATTTT. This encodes CASRMGQGPLQPQHF. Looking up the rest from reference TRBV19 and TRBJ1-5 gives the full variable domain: DGGITQSPKYLFRKEGQNVTLSCEQNLNHDAMYWYRQDPGQGLRLIYYSQIVNDFQKGDIAEGYSVSREKKESFPLTVTSAQKNPTAFYLCASRMGQGPLQPQHFGDGTRLSIL.

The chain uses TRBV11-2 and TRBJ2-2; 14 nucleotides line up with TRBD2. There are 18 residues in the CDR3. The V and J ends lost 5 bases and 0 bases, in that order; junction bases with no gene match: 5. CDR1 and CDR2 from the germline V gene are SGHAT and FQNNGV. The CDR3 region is CASSVRLAGGPNTGELFF. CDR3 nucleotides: TGTGCCAGCAGCGTTCGACTAGCGGGAGGGCCGAACACCGGGGAGCTGTTTTTT.

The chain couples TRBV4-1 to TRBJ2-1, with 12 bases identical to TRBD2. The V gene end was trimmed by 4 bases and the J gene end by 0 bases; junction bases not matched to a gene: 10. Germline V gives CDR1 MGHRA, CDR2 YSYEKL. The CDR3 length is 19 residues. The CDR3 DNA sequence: TGCGCCAGCAGCCGGAGACTAGCGGGAGAGGCGAGCTCCTACAATGAGCAGTTCTTC. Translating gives CASSRRLAGEASSYNEQFF.